Following are 32 T cell receptor beta chains from one sample sequenced in a study of T cell repertoires in cytomegalovirus infection. MiXCR was run by TCRdb on the reads, yielding one entry per CDR3 protein. The sample includes 300,000 to 400,000 distinct CDR3 sequences, 9% to 9.5% of them seen just once. The sample comprised PBMCs. Receptors originate from a human donor in good health (CMV status not recorded). Some clones in this sample may be carry-over from other donors' samples.

This clonotype was seen repeatedly, ten times or more. The CDR3: CASSLAGRLGGEQFF. The CDR3 region has the DNA TGTGCCAGCAGTTTAGCGGGTCGTTTAGGGGGTGAGCAGTTCTTC. V and J are TRBV12-3 or TRBV12-4 and TRBJ2-1; the D gene is possibly TRBD1 (6 bases). Trimming pared 0 bases from V and 9 bases from J, leaving 15 bases between. This CDR3 is 15 amino acids long.

This clonotype was counted a few times. The V call is TRBV4-2, the J call TRBJ1-2; tentative D call: TRBD1 (5 bases). Germline-derived CDR1 and CDR2 are LGHNA and YNFKEQ. This CDR3 comprises 16 residues. V was trimmed by 0 bases and J by 0 bases, leaving 11 bases between them. The CDR3 protein is CASSQDGADANYGYTF. The CDR3 DNA follows: TGTGCCAGCAGCCAAGATGGGGCAGATGCTAACTATGGCTACACCTTC.

V usage is TRBV15 and J usage is TRBJ2-5; 8 bases map to TRBD1. The CDR3 extends over 15 amino acids. After removal of 8 bases from V and 2 bases from J, the junction contained 10 bases not matched to a gene. CDR1 and CDR2 (germline): LNHNV, YYDKDF (reference sequence). In DNA form, the CDR3 reads TGTGCCACCGCAACCAGCAGGGGGCGACAAGAGACCCAGTACTTC. Its protein product is CATATSRGRQETQYF.

The gene calls are TRBV11-2 and TRBJ2-4, with TRBD1 identical over 7 bases. The V gene's germline CDR1 is SGHAT and CDR2 FQNNGV. J was trimmed by 7 bases and V by 7 bases; bases with no gene match: 1. CDR3 length: 11 amino acids. CDR3 nucleotide sequence: TGTGCCAGCACCAGGGGGAACATTCAGTACTTC. Its protein is CASTRGNIQYF.

Concerning this clonotype: This clone may be a read error of a much larger clone one base away. The rearrangement links TRBV7-2 to TRBJ2-3, with D perhaps TRBD1 or TRBD2 (5 bases each). From germline, CDR1 is SGHTA and CDR2 FQGNSA. This CDR3 region has 15 residues. The CDR3 reads CASNRGGALADTPYF. CDR3 DNA sequence: TGTGCCAGCAATCGTGGGGGTGCCCTAGCAGATACGCCGTATTTT.

This rearrangement joins TRBV20-1 to TRBJ1-1; 10 positions match TRBD1. V was clipped by 5 bases and J by 5 bases; unmatched bases: 11. Germline V gene data show CDR1 as DFQATT and CDR2 as SNEGSKA (reference sequence). There are 15 residues in the CDR3. The CDR3 sequence: CSAAGTGVIRTEAFF. In nucleotides, the CDR3 is TGCAGTGCTGCCGGGACAGGGGTCATCCGGACTGAAGCTTTCTTT.

The chain couples TRBV6-2 or TRBV6-3 to TRBJ2-7; 7 nucleotides line up with TRBD1. V gave up 5 bases and J gave up 7 bases; unmatched junction bases: 14. Germline V lookup: CDR1 MNHEY, CDR2 SVGEGT. This CDR3 is 15 amino acids long. The CDR3 DNA sequence: TGTGCCAGCAGTCCCAACAGGGGCCCGGAATCAGAGCAGTACTTC. Protein sequence: CASSPNRGPESEQYF.

This rearrangement joins TRBV20-1 to TRBJ2-7; 11 bases line up with TRBD2. This CDR3 is built from 14 residues. CDR1 is DFQATT, CDR2 SNEGSKA, per germline (reference sequence). Unmatched junction bases numbered 6, after V lost 1 base and J lost 7 bases. CDR3 in amino acids: CSARVTSGVWEQYF. DNA of the CDR3: TGCAGTGCTAGAGTGACTAGCGGGGTCTGGGAGCAGTACTTC.

This clonotype was detected ten times or more. The rearrangement uses TRBV7-2 and TRBJ1-6, with 8 bases aligning to TRBD1. The length of the CDR3 is 15 residues. Germline CDR1 is SGHTA and CDR2 is FQGNSA. The junction had 5 bases not matched to a gene; V was cut back by 5 bases and J by 5 bases. For the CDR3, the DNA is TGTGCCAGCAGCCGTTGGGGACAGGATAATTCACCCCTCCACTTT. Its protein product is CASSRWGQDNSPLHF.

The V call is TRBV19, the J call TRBJ1-5; 8 bases line up with TRBD1. CDR3 size: 14 residues. CDR1 and CDR2 (germline): LNHDA, SQIVND (reference sequence). Losses at the gene ends were 6 bases for V and 5 bases for J; bases not matched to a gene: 6. The CDR3 region is CASSRDRRDQPQHF. CDR3 sequence (DNA): TGTGCCAGTAGCCGGGACAGGAGGGATCAGCCCCAGCATTTT.

This clonotype appeared a few times. The CDR3 DNA sequence: TGTGCCAGCAGTCCTGTATGGGATAATGAAAAACTGTTTTTT. The encoded protein is CASSPVWDNEKLFF. The gene calls are TRBV6-6 and TRBJ1-4; no definite D call. Germline values: CDR1 MNHNY, CDR2 SVGAGI (reference sequence). V lost 5 bases and J 4 bases, leaving 11 bases between the germline ends. This CDR3 has 14 amino acids.

This chain connects TRBV11-2 to TRBJ1-1; 9 nucleotides match TRBD1. Germline V gene data show CDR1 as SGHAT and CDR2 as FQNNGV. V gave up 5 bases and J gave up 7 bases; unmatched junction bases: 8. The CDR3 sequence is 14 residues long. The CDR3 sequence is CASSPGQGKDEAFF. The CDR3 bases are TGTGCCAGCAGCCCTGGACAGGGGAAGGATGAAGCTTTCTTT.

This clonotype came up many times. CDR3 nucleotides: TGTGCCAGCAGCGCGGGATTCGGGGGAGGTAATCAAGAGACCCAGTACTTC. It codes for CASSAGFGGGNQETQYF. The genes are TRBV9 and TRBJ2-5; TRBD2 might be the D (6 bases). The CDR3 length is 17 residues. V lost 3 bases and J lost 2, with 20 bases in between. Per germline, CDR1 SGDLS and CDR2 YYNGEE.

This clonotype was observed many times. The rearrangement joins TRBV12-3 or TRBV12-4 to TRBJ1-3, with unresolved D. The CDR3 runs to 13 residues. Between the trimmed V and J ends, which lost 2 bases and 0 bases, there was a span of 2 bases. CDR3 nucleotides: TGTGCCAGCAGTTTATTCTCTGGAAACACCATATATTTT. It codes for CASSLFSGNTIYF.

This clonotype occurred a few times. The CDR3 sequence is CASSRTGHEQYF. As DNA, the CDR3 is TGTGCCAGCAGTCGGACAGGGCACGAGCAGTACTTC. This rearrangement joins TRBV6-1 to TRBJ2-7, with 8 bases lining up with TRBD1. Unmatched junction bases numbered 2, after V lost 5 bases and J lost 5 bases. The CDR3 runs 12 residues. Germline V gene data show CDR1 as MNHNS and CDR2 as SASEGT.

The genes are TRBV27 and TRBJ1-4, with 7 bases lining up with TRBD1. Losses at the gene ends were 3 bases for V and 7 bases for J; bases not matched to a gene: 8. CDR3 size: 15 residues. Per the germline V gene, CDR1 is MNHEY and CDR2 is SMNVEV (reference sequence). CDR3 residues: CASSFRGGLFEKLFF. The DNA for the CDR3 is TGTGCCAGCAGTTTCAGGGGGGGCTTATTTGAAAAACTGTTTTTT. The whole variable domain, filled in from reference TRBV27 and TRBJ1-4, reads EAQVTQNPRYLITVTGKKLTVTCSQNMNHEYMSWYRQDPGLGLRQIYYSMNVEVTDKGDVPEGYKVSRKEKRNFPLILESPSPNQTSLYFCASSFRGGLFEKLFFGSGTQLSVL.

DNA for the CDR3: TGTGCCAGCAGTCCCCCGGGACGGCGGGGACAGCCCCAGCATTTT. It translates to CASSPPGRRGQPQHF. The rearrangement uses TRBV12-3 or TRBV12-4 and TRBJ1-5, with D possibly TRBD1 on 5 matching bases. The CDR3 is 15 residues long. Trimming took 5 bases from V and 7 from J, leaving 18 bases between them.

This clonotype came up many times. The J gene is TRBJ1-6, the V gene TRBV4-3; D gene uncertain. The CDR3 is made up of 14 amino acids. Trimming stripped 3 bases from V and 7 bases from J, with 10 bases between. The germline gives CDR1 LGHNA, CDR2 YSLEER. For the CDR3, the DNA is TGCGCCAGCAGCCAGCTTAAAAGCAATTCACCCCTCCACTTT. Translating gives CASSQLKSNSPLHF.

This chain connects TRBV5-1 to TRBJ1-2; the D gene is possibly TRBD1 (6 bases). The CDR3 totals 14 residues. The V and J ends lost 0 bases and 8 bases respectively, with 14 bases between them. The germline gives CDR1 SGHRS, CDR2 YFSETQ. The CDR3 nucleotides read TGCGCCAGCAGCTTGGTAGCAGGGGTTGACGGCTACACCTTC. Its translation: CASSLVAGVDGYTF.

V gene TRBV4-1 combines with J gene TRBJ2-4; TRBD1 or TRBD2 may be the D gene (5 bases each). Germline V gene data show CDR1 as MGHRA and CDR2 as YSYEKL. CDR3 length: 18 residues. V shed 1 base and J shed 0 bases, with 16 bases lying between them. The CDR3 DNA reads as TGCGCCAGCAGCCAAGGACCGGGGACGTCGGAAGCCAAAAACATTCAGTACTTC. Its protein product is CASSQGPGTSEAKNIQYF.

The rearrangement joins TRBV7-2 to TRBJ2-4; TRBD1 is a possible D gene (5 bases). The CDR3 runs to 14 residues. V gave up 2 bases and J gave up 2 bases, with 7 bases separating them. Germline loops: CDR1 SGHTA, CDR2 FQGNSA. The CDR3 sequence: CASSLSGPKNIQYF. As DNA, the CDR3 is TGTGCCAGCAGCTTATCAGGGCCCAAAAACATTCAGTACTTC.

This clonotype was picked up many times. V is TRBV12-3 or TRBV12-4 and J is TRBJ1-5; D not resolved. This CDR3 has 14 residues. Trimming stripped 2 bases from V and 2 bases from J, with 7 bases between. The CDR3 coding sequence is TGTGCCAGCAGTTTAAGTACGGGCAATCAGCCCCAGCATTTT. Protein sequence: CASSLSTGNQPQHF.

This clonotype turned up a few times. V and J are TRBV6-2 or TRBV6-3 and TRBJ1-2; unclear D gene. CDR3 length: 14 amino acids. The germline V gene has CDR1 MNHEY and CDR2 SVGEGT. V was trimmed by 2 bases and J by 4 bases, leaving 11 bases between them. In DNA form, the CDR3 reads TGTGCCAGCAGTTACGGTGCGGGAGGCTATGGCTACACCTTC. This encodes CASSYGAGGYGYTF.

This clonotype came up a few times. The chain uses TRBV12-3 or TRBV12-4 and TRBJ2-7, with 9 bases identical to TRBD1. V was clipped by 1 base and J by 0 bases; unmatched bases: 4. The CDR3 covers 16 residues. CDR3 sequence: CASSLGTGGNSYEQYF. CDR3 nucleotide sequence: TGTGCCAGCAGTTTAGGTACAGGGGGCAACTCCTACGAGCAGTACTTC.

The chain has TRBV5-4 and TRBJ2-7, with 9 bases identical to TRBD2. Trimming at V came to 3 bases and at J to 2 bases, leaving 9 bases not matched to a gene. Germline loops: CDR1 SGHNT, CDR2 YYREEE (reference sequence). The CDR3 extends over 16 amino acids. The CDR3 reads CASSSPTSGSTYEQYF. The CDR3 DNA follows: TGTGCCAGCAGCTCGCCGACTAGCGGTAGTACCTACGAGCAGTACTTC.

This clonotype appeared once. V gene TRBV7-3 combines with J gene TRBJ2-2; D unresolved. Germline CDR1 SGHTA, CDR2 FQGTGA. Trimming removed 1 base from V and 0 bases from J, with 9 bases in between. The length of the CDR3 is 16 residues. CDR3: CASSLIGPANTGELFF. CDR3 DNA: TGTGCCAGCAGCTTAATTGGTCCTGCGAACACCGGGGAGCTGTTTTTT.

V and J are TRBV20-1 and TRBJ2-1; D may be TRBD2 (5 bases). The CDR3 contains 14 residues. Trimming stripped 1 base from V and 4 bases from J, with 11 bases between. Germline V gene lookup returns CDR1 DFQATT and CDR2 SNEGSKA (reference sequence). CDR3 sequence reads: CSARVSLAYNEQFF. The CDR3 bases are TGCAGTGCTAGAGTCTCCCTAGCTTACAATGAGCAGTTCTTC.

In its sample, this clonotype was seen a few times. A much bigger clone sits one base away, suggesting this may be a read error. The V call is TRBV7-2, the J call TRBJ2-7; D unresolved. This CDR3 spans 12 amino acids. Trimming took 1 base from V and 5 from J, leaving 6 bases between them. Germline V gene lookup returns CDR1 SGHTA and CDR2 FQGNSA. CDR3: CASSLVPHEQYF. As DNA, the CDR3 is TGTGCCAGCAGCTTAGTACCCCACGAGCAGTACTTC.

This clonotype has more than one count but fewer than ten. The gene calls are TRBV12-3 or TRBV12-4 and TRBJ2-7, with 9 bases aligning to TRBD1. With 4 bases clipped from V and 1 base from J, the junction kept 5 bases outside the gene matches. The CDR3 totals 15 residues. Written as DNA, the CDR3 is TGTGCCAGCAGTTCACAGGGGGCGGGATCCTACGAGCAGTACTTC. It encodes CASSSQGAGSYEQYF.

This clonotype has more than one count but fewer than ten. This chain links TRBV7-2 with TRBJ1-5, with a possible D match to TRBD1 (5 bases). The CDR3 length is 15 residues. V lost 1 base and J lost 7, with 14 bases in between. Germline V gene lookup returns CDR1 SGHTA and CDR2 FQGNSA. This CDR3 is CASSLGGGGGQPQHF. CDR3 bases: TGTGCCAGCAGCTTAGGTGGCGGGGGAGGACAGCCCCAGCATTTT.

This clonotype was counted ten times or more. The V gene is TRBV28, the J gene TRBJ1-2; perhaps TRBD1 as D (5 bases). The V end lost 5 bases, the J end lost 7 bases, and 14 bases lay between the germline ends. This CDR3 has 13 amino acids. Germline V CDR1 and CDR2: MDHEN, SYDVKM. This CDR3 is CASSPVGGRGYTF. DNA for the CDR3: TGTGCCAGCAGTCCGGTCGGGGGACGTGGCTACACCTTC.

This clonotype was counted only a few times. This rearrangement joins TRBV19 to TRBJ1-5; no clear D gene. V shed 10 bases and J shed 15 bases, with 19 bases lying between them. The CDR3 is 11 residues long. Germline values: CDR1 LNHDA, CDR2 SQIVND (reference sequence). The CDR3 protein is CATGETAERHF. DNA of the CDR3: TGTGCCACCGGTGAGACGGCTGAACGGCATTTT.